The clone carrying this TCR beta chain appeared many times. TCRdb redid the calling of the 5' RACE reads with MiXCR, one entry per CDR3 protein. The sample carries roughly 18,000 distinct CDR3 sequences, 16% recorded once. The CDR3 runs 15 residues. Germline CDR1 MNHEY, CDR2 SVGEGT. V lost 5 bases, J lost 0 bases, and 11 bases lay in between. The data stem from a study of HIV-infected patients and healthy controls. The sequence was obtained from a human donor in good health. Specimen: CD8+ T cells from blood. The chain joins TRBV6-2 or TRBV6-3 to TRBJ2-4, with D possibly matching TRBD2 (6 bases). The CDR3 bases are TGTGCCAGCAGTGAACCGGGACTAGCCAAAAACATTCAGTACTTC. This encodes CASSEPGLAKNIQYF.